This is a list of T cell receptor beta chains from one sample in a study of tumor-infiltrating lymphocytes in primary liver carcinoma. TCRdb re-called the multiplex PCR reads with MiXCR, one entry per CDR3 protein. This sample has more than 95,000 distinct CDR3 sequences, with 64% found just once. The specimen was liver tumor tissue from sampling region 3. These receptors were collected from a woman aged 55-70 years with primary liver carcinoma and hepatitis B virus infection. The conserved cysteine and the conserved F or W are not part of the CDR3 here. A D gene is named only where the DNA matches it firmly. Clone sizes are given selectively: once, few, many, or a class where the clone is expanded.

v_call,clone_size,d_call,cdr3_aa
TRBV18,NA,NA,ASSRGQNSYEQY
TRBV6-6,NA,TRBD1,SSSPTGREDTEAF
TRBV6-5,many,NA,ASSYSGGYGYT
TRBV20-1,few,NA,SAPLNIQY
TRBV28,NA,NA,ASRLTGQKLF
TRBV2,once,TRBD1,ASSEAGRGTHQPQH
TRBV29-1,NA,NA,GVGKSSTSTDAQY
TRBV11-2,NA,TRBD2,ASSLASGGFPDTQY
TRBV29-1,NA,NA,SVGKGERSYNEQF
TRBV2,NA,NA,ASTSHSYEQY
TRBV12-5,many,TRBD2,ASGLSHPGTSVFLGTDTQY
TRBV7-8,many,TRBD1,ASSSTGPHTEAF
TRBV5-1,NA,NA,ASSFLDADTQY
TRBV9,once,NA,ASSVVQVSTGELF
TRBV12-3/TRBV12-4,NA,NA,ASSPTVNSNQPQH
TRBV11-2,NA,NA,DSSYGGRTLGSEQY
TRBV12-3/TRBV12-4,NA,TRBD2,ANSLTSGTEQF
TRBV29-1,many,NA,SVGQGSSTNEKLF
TRBV6-2/TRBV6-3,many,TRBD2,ASSWGGSYNEQF